This TCR beta chain was recorded in a study of T-cell memory formation after mild COVID-19. The wider study: TCR clusters were mostly donor specific. Study results and limitations: The finding that pre-infection memory included some responding clones suggested that cross-reactive memory joined. Day 15 to 85 contracting clones showed balanced CD4/CD8; later expanders leaned CD4+.

On this clonotype itself: Its antigen is as yet unknown.

Constant-segment primers and 5'RACE yielded cDNA libraries for TCR alpha and TCR beta, each carrying sample barcodes and UMIs. TCRdb independently ran MiXCR on the 5' RACE reads; one entry per CDR3 protein. The profile covers 350,000 to 500,000 distinct CDR3 sequences, with 23% appearing a single time and 10% to 15% taken by the ten largest. Trimming pared 4 bases from V and 6 bases from J, leaving 16 bases between. The CDR3 has 14 residues. The V gene's germline CDR1 is MNHEY and CDR2 SVGAGI. This chain connects TRBV6-5 to TRBJ2-7, with D perhaps given as TRBD1 or TRBD2 (5 bases each). The receptor was derived from an adult woman who had mild COVID-19 (a few samples of this study predate the infection). Cell type and time point are not known. Specimen: PBMCs or a T cell subset sorted from them (not recorded which). Here the CDR3 DNA reads TGTGCCAGCAGTTCCGGGACCTTATCCGGCGAGCAGTACTTC. This translates into CASSSGTLSGEQYF.